A single sample is the source of the 31 T cell receptor beta chains below, sequenced in a study of T cells in localized non-small cell lung cancer. The table came from immunoSEQ multiplex PCR; TCRdb's copy has only in-frame clones and leaves some out. The data show roughly 76,000 clones, roughly 75% seen once. Source: PBMCs, taken before any cancer treatment. The source of these receptors is a man aged 40 to 75 with stage II squamous cell lung carcinoma.

This clone was seen a handful of times. A junction end diverges from the germline sequence, so it may reflect a read error. V gene TRBV7-7 combines with J gene TRBJ2-2; D uncertain. The CDR3 has 13 residues. Germline CDR1 and CDR2: SSHAT and FNYEAQ (reference sequence). The CDR3 spells CASSPENTGELFF. The CDR3, as DNA: TGTGCTAGCAGCCCGGAGAACACCGGGGAGCTGTTTTTT.

This chain connects TRBV5-4 to TRBJ2-1, with 10 nucleotides matching TRBD2. Germline CDR1 and CDR2: SGHNT and YYREEE (reference sequence). Germline trimming cut 3 bases from V and 5 bases from J; bases unmatched to any gene: 8. The CDR3 is 16 amino acids. The CDR3 is CASSSRGLANDNEQFF. The CDR3 coding sequence is TGTGCCAGCAGCTCCCGGGGACTAGCGAACGACAATGAGCAGTTCTTC. The full variable domain, rest sourced from reference TRBV5-4 and TRBJ2-1, is ETGVTQSPTHLIKTRGQQVTLRCSSQSGHNTVSWYQQALGQGPQFIFQYYREEENGRGNFPPRFSGLQFPNYSSELNVNALELDDSALYLCASSSRGLANDNEQFFGPGTRLTVL.

The rearrangement uses TRBV19 and TRBJ1-2; 11 nucleotides agree with TRBD1. The V and J ends lost 4 bases and 6 bases, in that order; junction bases with no gene match: 1. This CDR3 contains 13 residues. Germline CDR1 reads LNHDA; CDR2 reads SQIVND (reference sequence). CDR3 sequence: CASSKGQGDGYTF. The CDR3 nucleotides are TGTGCCAGTAGTAAGGGACAGGGGGATGGCTACACCTTC. The whole variable domain, remainder taken from reference TRBV19 and TRBJ1-2, is DGGITQSPKYLFRKEGQNVTLSCEQNLNHDAMYWYRQDPGQGLRLIYYSQIVNDFQKGDIAEGYSVSREKKESFPLTVTSAQKNPTAFYLCASSKGQGDGYTFGSGTRLTVV.

The V gene is TRBV18, the J gene TRBJ1-3; D unclear. Trimming took 3 bases from V and 4 from J, leaving 19 bases between them. The CDR3 length is 17 residues. Germline loops: CDR1 KGHSH, CDR2 LQKENI. The CDR3 sequence is CASSPNFRTPSGNTIYF. CDR3 DNA: TGTGCCAGCTCACCGAATTTCAGGACTCCCTCCGGAAACACCATATATTTT.

The V gene is TRBV28, the J gene TRBJ1-3; D is possibly TRBD1 (5 bases). The V end lost 2 bases, the J end lost 1 base, and 9 bases lay between the germline ends. The CDR3 loop spans 15 amino acids. CDR1 and CDR2 from the germline V gene are MDHEN and SYDVKM. CDR3 residues: CASSLHGGSGNTIYF. DNA of the CDR3: TGTGCCAGCAGTTTACATGGGGGGTCTGGAAACACCATATATTTT.

The chain recombines TRBV6-1 with TRBJ2-3, with a weak D call TRBD2 (5 bases). Germline V gene lookup returns CDR1 MNHNS and CDR2 SASEGT. V lost 4 bases to trimming and J lost 1 base, with 15 bases between them. The CDR3 has 16 amino acids. The CDR3 nucleotides read TGTGCCAGCAGTGGCCGACTACTTCTAGGCACAGATACGCAGTATTTT. This sequence encodes CASSGRLLLGTDTQYF.

The chain joins TRBV28 to TRBJ2-7, with TRBD1 matching over 7 bases. Germline CDR1 reads MDHEN; CDR2 reads SYDVKM. V lost 8 bases and J lost 2; bases outside the gene matches: 9. The CDR3 length is 14 residues. CDR3: CASPSDRAPYEQYF. The CDR3, as DNA: TGTGCCAGCCCCAGCGACAGGGCGCCCTACGAGCAGTACTTC.

The gene calls are TRBV5-3 and TRBJ2-3; 8 bases match TRBD2. TRBV5-3 is designated an ORF whose function remains uncertain. The length of the CDR3 is 15 residues. V lost 2 bases to trimming and J lost 2 bases; unmatched junction nucleotides: 4. The CDR3 region is CARSFQRETTDTQYF. In nucleotides, the CDR3 is TGTGCCAGAAGCTTCCAGCGGGAGACCACAGATACGCAGTATTTT.

The chain carries TRBV6-6 and TRBJ1-1; D unclear. The germline V gene encodes CDR1 MNHNY and CDR2 SVGAGI (reference sequence). The CDR3 is 14 amino acids. V lost 1 base to trimming and J lost 1 base, with 7 bases between them. This CDR3 is CASSYFGKNTEAFF. Written as DNA, the CDR3 is TGTGCCAGCAGTTACTTCGGGAAGAACACTGAAGCTTTCTTT.

The chain is built from TRBV7-2 and TRBJ2-5, with D possibly matching TRBD2 (6 bases). Trimming stripped 5 bases from V and 5 bases from J, with 12 bases between. CDR1 and CDR2 (germline): SGHTA, FQGNSA. This CDR3 contains 13 residues. The DNA for the CDR3 is TGTGCCAGCAGCCGCACGGAGGGGGAGACCCAGTACTTC. It translates to CASSRTEGETQYF.

The chain uses TRBV18 and TRBJ2-2; D not resolved. Looked up from germline, CDR1 is KGHSH and CDR2 is LQKENI. V was shortened by 1 base and J by 0 bases, with 9 bases between the two germline ends. The CDR3 covers 16 residues. This CDR3 reads CASSPLPGTNTGELFF. The CDR3 DNA sequence: TGTGCCAGCTCACCACTCCCCGGTACGAACACCGGGGAGCTGTTTTTT.

The chain employs TRBV5-4 and TRBJ2-3; maybe TRBD2 (6 bases). CDR1 SGHNT and CDR2 YYREEE come from the germline V gene (reference sequence). CDR3 size: 15 residues. The ends were cut back, 0 bases at V and 0 bases at J, with 8 bases in the middle. CDR3 sequence: CASSLVGTSTDTQYF. CDR3 in DNA: TGTGCCAGCAGCTTGGTTGGGACTAGCACAGATACGCAGTATTTT.

The V call is TRBV9, the J call TRBJ2-5; 8 positions match TRBD2. Germline CDR1 SGDLS, CDR2 YYNGEE. V lost 1 base to trimming and J lost 4 bases; unmatched junction nucleotides: 6. This CDR3 has 15 residues. CDR3 sequence reads: CASSVNGRASETQYF. In DNA form, the CDR3 reads TGTGCCAGCAGCGTAAACGGGAGGGCCTCAGAGACCCAGTACTTC.

The rearrangement uses TRBV10-3 and TRBJ2-1; 7 bases are a match to TRBD2. The CDR3 totals 18 residues. With 5 bases clipped from V and 0 bases from J, the junction kept 13 bases outside the gene matches. Germline CDR1 is ENHRY and CDR2 is SYGVKD. CDR3 region: CAISPSSSGRSSYNEQFF. In nucleotides, the CDR3 is TGTGCCATCAGTCCGTCGTCTAGCGGCCGGAGCTCCTACAATGAGCAGTTCTTC.

This chain uses TRBV6-5 with TRBJ2-2, with 10 positions matching TRBD1. This CDR3 has 13 residues. The J segment lost 6 bases and the V segment lost 8 bases, leaving 3 bases of the junction unmatched. Germline CDR1 MNHEY, CDR2 SVGAGI. CDR3 region: CASEGTGAGELFF. For the CDR3, the DNA is TGTGCCAGCGAAGGGACAGGGGCCGGGGAGCTGTTTTTT.

A few counts support this clone. This chain uses TRBV2 with TRBJ1-1; TRBD1 aligns across 7 bases. CDR1 and CDR2 (germline): SNHLY, FYNNEI. V gave up 4 bases and J gave up 3 bases; unmatched junction bases: 2. This CDR3 contains 13 residues. The CDR3 DNA sequence: TGTGCCAGCAGTGTAGACAGGGACACTGAAGCTTTCTTT. It codes for CASSVDRDTEAFF. Full variable domain (remainder filled in from reference TRBV2 and TRBJ1-1): EPEVTQTPSHQVTQMGQEVILRCVPISNHLYFYWYRQILGQKVEFLVSFYNNEISEKSEIFDDQFSVERPDGSNFTLKIRSTKLEDSAMYFCASSVDRDTEAFFGQGTRLTVV.

The rearrangement links TRBV4-3 to TRBJ2-7; a possible D gene is TRBD2 (6 bases). Germline V gives CDR1 LGHNA, CDR2 YSLEER. V gave up 0 bases and J gave up 7 bases, with 16 bases separating them. This CDR3 spans 15 amino acids. CDR3: CASSQDLSAGREQYF. CDR3 bases: TGCGCCAGCAGCCAAGATCTAAGTGCGGGGCGAGAGCAGTACTTC.

Regarding this clone: Within the sample, other DNA sequences also encode this same CDR3. The chain couples TRBV4-1 to TRBJ1-6; the D gene is possibly TRBD1 (6 bases). V was shortened by 6 bases and J by 10 bases, with 16 bases between the two germline ends. The CDR3 loop spans 14 amino acids. The germline gives CDR1 MGHRA, CDR2 YSYEKL. Here the CDR3 DNA reads TGCGCCAGCAGTCAGCCCACAGGGCGATCACCCCTCCACTTT. This sequence encodes CASSQPTGRSPLHF.

The gene calls are TRBV6-6 and TRBJ1-5; no clear D gene. Germline V gene lookup returns CDR1 MNHNY and CDR2 SVGAGI (reference sequence). The V gene lost 5 bases and the J gene lost 3 bases, with 5 bases spanning the gap. CDR3 length equals 12 residues. This CDR3 reads CASSLPNQPQHF. The CDR3, as DNA: TGTGCCAGCAGTCTACCCAATCAGCCCCAGCATTTT.

The chain couples TRBV9 to TRBJ2-2, with 13 bases that match TRBD2. With 5 bases clipped from V and 4 bases from J, the junction kept 2 bases outside the gene matches. The CDR3 loop spans 15 amino acids. Germline-derived CDR1 and CDR2 are SGDLS and YYNGEE. CDR3 nucleotides: TGTGCCAGCAGTGGACTAGCGGGAGTCACCGGGGAGCTGTTTTTT. Its protein is CASSGLAGVTGELFF.

The chain uses TRBV9 and TRBJ2-2, with D tentatively TRBD1 or TRBD2 (5 bases each). This CDR3 has 15 residues. Trimming left V 3 bases short and J 2 bases short, with 11 bases between. Germline V lookup: CDR1 SGDLS, CDR2 YYNGEE. The CDR3 sequence is CASSGDGINTGELFF. The CDR3 DNA sequence: TGTGCCAGCAGCGGGGACGGGATCAACACCGGGGAGCTGTTTTTT.

The chain joins TRBV9 to TRBJ2-1, with 7 nucleotides matching TRBD1. J gave up 8 bases and V 6 bases, and 14 bases lay outside the gene matches. Germline CDR1 and CDR2: SGDLS and YYNGEE. The CDR3 has 15 amino acids. CDR3 sequence reads: CASTLGAGGLDEQFF. In DNA form, the CDR3 reads TGTGCCAGCACCCTCGGGGCAGGGGGTTTGGATGAGCAGTTCTTC.

In this sample, this clone turned up a few times. The chain employs TRBV7-8 and TRBJ1-2; a possible D gene is TRBD1 (5 bases). The V end was cut by 5 bases, the J end by 4 bases, with 8 bases between. The germline gives CDR1 SGHVS, CDR2 FQNEAQ. The CDR3 extends over 12 amino acids. CDR3 residues: CASSRTLYGYTF. DNA of the CDR3: TGTGCCAGCAGCCGGACACTCTATGGCTACACCTTC.

This chain uses TRBV4-3 with TRBJ1-3; D not certain. V gave up 0 bases and J gave up 0 bases, with 6 bases separating them. Germline V gene lookup returns CDR1 LGHNA and CDR2 YSLEER. The CDR3 spans 15 residues. The CDR3 loop is CASSQDQISGNTIYF. In DNA, the CDR3 is TGCGCCAGCAGCCAAGATCAGATCTCTGGAAACACCATATATTTT.

The chain combines TRBV5-1 with TRBJ1-1; 9 bases agree with TRBD1. V trimming: 3 bases; J trimming: 0 bases; junction bases outside the gene matches: 3. CDR3 length equals 15 residues. Germline CDR1 reads SGHRS; CDR2 reads YFSETQ. This CDR3 reads CASSSGTGMNTEAFF. The DNA for the CDR3 is TGCGCCAGCAGCTCCGGGACAGGGATGAACACTGAAGCTTTCTTT.

This chain uses TRBV14 with TRBJ2-7; 13 bases fit TRBD2. CDR3 length equals 18 residues. V shed 3 bases and J 0 bases; nucleotides not matched to a gene: 8. CDR1 SGHDN and CDR2 FVKESK come from the germline V gene. This CDR3 reads CASSQGTSGTRHSYEQYF. The DNA for the CDR3 is TGTGCCAGCAGCCAGGGGACTAGCGGGACCCGACACTCCTACGAGCAGTACTTC.

The gene calls are TRBV6-6 and TRBJ2-2; D remains unclear. Per the germline V gene, CDR1 is MNHNY and CDR2 is SVGAGI (reference sequence). The CDR3 contains 14 residues. Trimming shortened V by 7 bases and J by 2 bases, and 11 bases separated the two germline ends. The CDR3 spells CASKSRRNTGELFF. CDR3 DNA: TGTGCCAGCAAATCCCGAAGAAACACCGGGGAGCTGTTTTTT.

This chain joins TRBV18 and TRBJ2-7; 16 nucleotides line up with TRBD2. Germline V gene sequence: CDR1 KGHSH, CDR2 LQKENI. The CDR3 loop spans 18 amino acids. The trim removed 0 bases at V and 3 bases at J, leaving 5 bases unmatched. CDR3 loop: CASSPPGLAGGKYYEQYF. The CDR3 coding sequence is TGTGCCAGCTCACCACCGGGACTAGCGGGAGGGAAGTACTACGAGCAGTACTTC.

CDR3 coding DNA: TGTGCCAGCAGTCCAGTGGGGTTGAACACTGAAGCTTTCTTT. Amino acids: CASSPVGLNTEAFF. The J gene is TRBJ1-1, the V gene TRBV7-8; D is uncertain. Germline V CDR1 and CDR2: SGHVS, FQNEAQ. The CDR3 runs 14 residues. Trimming left V 6 bases short and J 0 bases short, with 11 bases between.

The V gene is TRBV18, the J gene TRBJ1-1; 8 nucleotides match TRBD1. From germline, CDR1 is KGHSH and CDR2 LQKENI. CDR3 length: 15 residues. Trimming removed 6 bases from V and 8 bases from J; junction bases left unmatched: 14. Here the CDR3 reads CASSVTGGNILEAFF. The CDR3 DNA reads TGTGCCAGCTCTGTAACAGGGGGGAATATTTTGGAAGCTTTCTTT.

This clone has just a few counts. This sequence joins TRBV7-9 and TRBJ1-2; D is uncertain. The CDR3 extends over 12 amino acids. Trimming removed 5 bases at V and 4 bases at J, with 8 bases between. The germline V gene encodes CDR1 SEHNR and CDR2 FQNEAQ (reference sequence). The CDR3 region is CASSQDSYGYTF. The CDR3 region has the DNA TGTGCCAGCAGCCAGGATAGCTATGGCTACACCTTC.